The present entry profiles one TCR beta chain with its context. The target antigen is unknown. This sample stems from a study of T cell repertoires in ileal Crohn's disease. Using immunoSEQ multiplex PCR, the repertoire was profiled, and TCRdb retains in-frame clones only, with some absent. In the table there are roughly 7,100 clones, about three quarters of which are singletons. General study findings and limits: Compared with CD4 T cells, sorted CD8 cells carried more expanded clones. Endoscopic recurrence occurred in every patient whose clonality exceeded 26.8%. Compared with non-smokers, active smokers at surgery showed more clonal expansions.

There are 15 residues in the CDR3. The V end was cut by 2 bases, the J end by 6 bases, with 16 bases between. V usage is TRBV23-1 and J usage is TRBJ1-2; TRBD1 is a possible D gene (5 bases). TRBV23-1 is identified as an open reading frame with a role that is uncertain. The sample consisted of ileal tissue. This receptor was obtained from an adult with Crohn's disease. The CDR3 nucleotides read TGCGCCAGCAGTCAAAGGGTCAGGGCCTTTAATGGCTACACCTTC. This sequence encodes CASSQRVRAFNGYTF.